This T cell receptor (beta chain) was obtained from a study of control samples from healthy donors and cancer patients. Measured with immunoSEQ multiplex PCR; TCRdb has only the in-frame clones, and not every one. Of 40,000 to 55,000 clones listed, around 90% are singletons. CDR3 size: 15 residues. The germline V gene has CDR1 LGHDT and CDR2 YNNKEL (reference sequence). V lost 1 base and J 6 bases, leaving 15 bases between the germline ends. The sequence derives from a woman aged 35 to 49 with head and neck cancer. The sequenced sample was PBMCs. The chain has TRBV3-1 (or the pseudogene TRBV3-2) and TRBJ1-2, with D unresolved. In DNA form, the CDR3 reads TGTGCCAGCAGCCAAGGGGGTATGGCCTGGCATGGCTACACCTTC. Translating gives CASSQGGMAWHGYTF.